This TCR beta chain derives from a study of T cell responses to AZD1222 COVID-19 vaccine. Sequenced by immunoSEQ multiplex PCR; TCRdb stores in-frame clones only, minus some. The data hold about 83,000 clones, with roughly 88% observed a single time. CDR3 length: 14 amino acids. The germline gives CDR1 MNHEY, CDR2 SVGAGI. Trimming took 9 bases from V and 0 from J; bases not matched to a gene: 7. Sequencing used peripheral blood, obtained on day 0 of MenACWY control vaccination. The V call is TRBV6-5, the J call TRBJ2-7, with 8 nucleotides matching TRBD2. The sequence was obtained from an adult in good health. The CDR3, as DNA: TGTGCCAGTAAAGCGGGAGTTCTCTCCTACGAGCAGTACTTC. Translated, it gives CASKAGVLSYEQYF.